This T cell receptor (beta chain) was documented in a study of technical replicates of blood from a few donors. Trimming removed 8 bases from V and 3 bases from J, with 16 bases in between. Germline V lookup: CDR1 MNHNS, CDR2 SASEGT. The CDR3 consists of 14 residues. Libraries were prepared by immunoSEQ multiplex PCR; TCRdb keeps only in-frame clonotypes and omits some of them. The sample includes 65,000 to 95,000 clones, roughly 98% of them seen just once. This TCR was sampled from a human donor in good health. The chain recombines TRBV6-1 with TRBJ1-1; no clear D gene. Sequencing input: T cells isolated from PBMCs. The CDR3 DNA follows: TGTGCCAGCCACAAAACGGGTACGCACACTGAAGCTTTCTTT. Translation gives CASHKTGTHTEAFF.